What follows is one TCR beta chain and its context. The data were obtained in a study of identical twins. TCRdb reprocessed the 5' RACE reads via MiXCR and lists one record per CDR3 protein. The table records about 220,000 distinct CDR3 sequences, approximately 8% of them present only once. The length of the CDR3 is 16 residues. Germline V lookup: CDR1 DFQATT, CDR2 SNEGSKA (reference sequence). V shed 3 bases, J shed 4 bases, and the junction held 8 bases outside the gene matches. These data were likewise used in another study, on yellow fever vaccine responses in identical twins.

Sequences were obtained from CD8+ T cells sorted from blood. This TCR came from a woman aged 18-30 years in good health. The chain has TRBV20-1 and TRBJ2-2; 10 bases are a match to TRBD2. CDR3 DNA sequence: TGCAGTGCTAGTACATGGACTAGCGGAGGCACCGGGGAGCTGTTTTTT. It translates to CSASTWTSGGTGELFF.